These 20 T cell receptor beta chains originate from one sample sequenced in a study of early T cells in non-severe SARS-CoV-2 infection. TCRdb used MiXCR to reprocess the 5' RACE reads, holding one entry per CDR3 protein. The sample lists roughly 43,000 distinct CDR3 sequences; over 5% were seen once. Sample: whole blood, taken at baseline. These receptors originate from an adult who was a healthcare worker with PCR-confirmed SARS-CoV-2 infection or an uninfected control (not recorded which).

This clonotype was seen at least ten times. The rearrangement uses TRBV5-6 and TRBJ2-5; the D gene could be TRBD1 or TRBD2 (6 bases each). Germline V gene data show CDR1 as SGHDT and CDR2 as YYEEEE. The V and J ends lost 1 base and 0 bases respectively, with 13 bases between them. The CDR3 loop spans 16 amino acids. CDR3 region: CASSLTQGGYQETQYF. The CDR3 nucleotides read TGTGCCAGCAGCTTGACACAGGGAGGATACCAAGAGACCCAGTACTTC.

This clonotype was seen many times. The genes are TRBV7-3 and TRBJ1-1, with D hard to call. The V end was cut by 5 bases, the J end by 3 bases, with 16 bases between. The CDR3 runs 15 residues. Germline-derived CDR1 and CDR2 are SGHTA and FQGTGA. The CDR3: CASSPSGRRDTEAFF. CDR3 DNA: TGTGCCAGCAGCCCTTCCGGGAGGAGGGACACTGAAGCTTTCTTT.

This clonotype was found many times. V and J are TRBV11-2 and TRBJ2-1; no definite D call. The germline V gene has CDR1 SGHAT and CDR2 FQNNGV. This CDR3 is built from 13 residues. V lost 4 bases and J 9 bases, leaving 13 bases between the germline ends. The CDR3 region has the DNA TGTGCCAGCAGCTCCGATCGGAACGGTGAGCAGTTCTTC. This codes for CASSSDRNGEQFF. Looking up the rest from reference TRBV11-2 and TRBJ2-1 gives the full variable domain: EAGVAQSPRYKIIEKRQSVAFWCNPISGHATLYWYQQILGQGPKLLIQFQNNGVVDDSQLPKDRFSAERLKGVDSTLKIQPAKLEDSAVYLCASSSDRNGEQFFGPGTRLTVL.

This clonotype was detected many times. This chain's CDR3 is CSASHGGRTDTQYF. The CDR3, as DNA: TGCAGTGCTAGCCACGGGGGGCGGACAGATACGCAGTATTTT. The V and J genes are TRBV20-1 and TRBJ2-3, with D perhaps matching TRBD2 (7 bases). The CDR3 consists of 14 residues. Per the germline V gene, CDR1 is DFQATT and CDR2 is SNEGSKA (reference sequence). Trimming took off 3 bases at V and 3 bases at J, with 13 bases between the two ends.

This clonotype was counted many times. This chain connects TRBV7-3 to TRBJ2-1; TRBD2 agrees at 11 bases. Germline CDR1 and CDR2: SGHTA and FQGTGA. This CDR3 is 14 amino acids long. V trimming: 5 bases; J trimming: 6 bases; junction bases outside the gene matches: 3. This CDR3 is CASSIAGGPNEQFF. The DNA of the CDR3 is TGTGCCAGCAGCATAGCGGGAGGGCCCAATGAGCAGTTCTTC. The variable domain in full, with the rest retrieved from reference TRBV7-3 and TRBJ2-1, is GAGVSQTPSNKVTEKGKYVELRCDPISGHTALYWYRQSLGQGPEFLIYFQGTGAADDSGLPNDRFFAVRPEGSVSTLKIQRTERGDSAVYLCASSIAGGPNEQFFGPGTRLTVL.

This clonotype occurred a few times. The chain combines TRBV24-1 with TRBJ2-2; no reliable D call. This CDR3 region has 15 residues. Germline loops: CDR1 KGHDR, CDR2 SFDVKD. The V end lost 1 base, the J end lost 0 bases, and 5 bases lay between the germline ends. The chain's CDR3 is CATSDLGANTGELFF. As DNA, the CDR3 is TGTGCCACCAGTGATTTAGGAGCGAACACCGGGGAGCTGTTTTTT.

This clonotype was found many times. The CDR3 protein is CASSVNRGNQPQHF. CDR3 bases: TGTGCCAGTAGTGTCAACCGGGGCAATCAGCCCCAGCATTTT. The chain carries TRBV19 and TRBJ1-5; D unclear. The CDR3 consists of 14 residues. The germline V and J ends were trimmed by 5 bases and 2 bases, with 10 bases remaining between them. The V gene's germline CDR1 is LNHDA and CDR2 SQIVND (reference sequence).

This clonotype was counted many times. The chain has TRBV7-3 and TRBJ1-5; D remains unclear. Trimming took 4 bases from V and 2 from J, leaving 6 bases between them. The CDR3 runs to 13 residues. The germline CDR1 and CDR2 sequences are SGHTA and FQGTGA. Here the CDR3 DNA reads TGTGCCAGCAGCTGGGATCGCAATCAGCCCCAGCATTTT. Translation gives CASSWDRNQPQHF.

This rearrangement joins TRBV20-1 to TRBJ1-5; D is possibly TRBD1 (6 bases). CDR3 length equals 13 residues. In germline, CDR1 is DFQATT, CDR2 SNEGSKA (reference sequence). The CDR3 bases are TGCAGCGCCCAGGGGCCATACAATCAGCCCCAGCATTTT. As protein: CSAQGPYNQPQHF.

This clonotype has a count of ten or more. This rearrangement joins TRBV27 to TRBJ1-2; D unclear. This CDR3 region has 13 residues. In germline, CDR1 is MNHEY, CDR2 SMNVEV (reference sequence). With 8 bases removed from V and 3 bases from J, the gap between germline ends came to 13 bases. CDR3 bases: TGTGCCAGCGCATTAAAGGGTTACTATGGCTACACCTTC. It encodes CASALKGYYGYTF.

In its sample, this clonotype was seen many times. The CDR3 sequence is CASSLGTSGRAVNEQFF. CDR3 sequence (DNA): TGTGCCAGCAGTCTCGGGACTAGCGGGAGGGCCGTCAATGAGCAGTTCTTC. The genes are TRBV27 and TRBJ2-1; 16 bases are shared with TRBD2. CDR1 is MNHEY, CDR2 SMNVEV, per germline (reference sequence). The V segment lost 5 bases and the J segment 6 bases; nucleotides outside the gene matches: 7. This CDR3 has 17 amino acids.

This clonotype was picked up a small number of times. One base away lies a much larger clone, so this may be a sequencing read error. This sequence joins TRBV7-9 and TRBJ2-7; D unclear. CDR1 and CDR2 (germline): SEHNR, FQNEAQ (reference sequence). The V end lost 8 bases, the J end lost 6 bases, and 17 bases lay between the germline ends. This CDR3 contains 13 residues. The CDR3 region is CASGTRSLSEQYF. In DNA, the CDR3 is TGTGCCAGCGGCACCCGCAGTTTGAGCGAGCAGTACTTC.

This clonotype was recorded many times. This chain joins TRBV7-9 and TRBJ2-6; D gene unclear. Germline V gene sequence: CDR1 SEHNR, CDR2 FQNEAQ (reference sequence). The V gene lost 2 bases and the J gene lost 0 bases, with 8 bases spanning the gap. This CDR3 is built from 16 residues. This chain's CDR3 is CASSLRVVSGANVLTF. The CDR3 coding sequence is TGTGCCAGCAGCTTAAGGGTGGTCTCTGGGGCCAACGTCCTGACTTTC.

This clonotype was seen more than once but under ten times. This sequence joins TRBV7-9 and TRBJ1-2, with D possibly matching TRBD1 (6 bases). Trimming left V 2 bases short and J 6 bases short, with 16 bases between. The CDR3 length is 15 residues. Germline values: CDR1 SEHNR, CDR2 FQNEAQ (reference sequence). CDR3: CASSLTGGRSDGYTF. Written as DNA, the CDR3 is TGTGCCAGCAGCTTAACCGGGGGGCGGTCGGATGGCTACACCTTC.

This clonotype occurred many times. The CDR3 reads CASSFAREGHNEQFF. The CDR3 DNA follows: TGTGCCAGCAGTTTTGCGAGAGAAGGCCACAATGAGCAGTTCTTC. The chain has TRBV27 and TRBJ2-1; no clear D. Germline lookup yields CDR1 MNHEY and CDR2 SMNVEV (reference sequence). The CDR3 loop spans 15 amino acids. V was pared by 3 bases and J by 5 bases, with 14 bases between.

V is TRBV30 and J is TRBJ2-1, with 9 bases aligning to TRBD2. The CDR3 extends over 15 amino acids. CDR1 is GTSNPN and CDR2 is SVGIG in the germline V gene (reference sequence). Unmatched junction bases numbered 8, after V lost 4 bases and J lost 4 bases. The DNA for the CDR3 is TGTGCCTGGACTCTTAGCGGGAGTACGTACAATGAGCAGTTCTTC. Protein product: CAWTLSGSTYNEQFF.

This clonotype was detected ten times or more. The chain employs TRBV10-3 and TRBJ2-7, with 7 bases identical to TRBD2. V shed 3 bases and J 2 bases; nucleotides not matched to a gene: 4. Germline V gene data show CDR1 as ENHRY and CDR2 as SYGVKD. The CDR3 length is 14 residues. CDR3 nucleotide sequence: TGTGCCATCAGTGACCGGGACTATACCTACGAGCAGTACTTC. It codes for CAISDRDYTYEQYF.

Comment on this clonotype: It may be a read error: a sequence one base away is much more abundant. This chain joins TRBV30 and TRBJ2-2; possible D gene TRBD1, 6 bases. The ends were cut back, 8 bases at V and 8 bases at J, with 18 bases in the middle. The germline gives CDR1 GTSNPN, CDR2 SVGIG (reference sequence). CDR3 length equals 13 residues. CDR3 sequence (DNA): TGTGCCCGGACGAACAGGGTCCCGGGGGAGCTGTTTTTT. Its translation: CARTNRVPGELFF.

This clonotype was counted a few times. CDR3 amino acids: CASSRREQDFYGYTF. The CDR3 nucleotides are TGTGCCAGCAGCCGCCGAGAACAGGATTTCTATGGCTACACCTTC. V gene TRBV5-5 combines with J gene TRBJ1-2, with a possible D match to TRBD1 (5 bases). Germline CDR1 is SGHKS and CDR2 is YYEKEE (reference sequence). V was shortened by 4 bases and J by 4 bases, with 17 bases between the two germline ends. This CDR3 has 15 residues.

This clonotype was observed a handful of times. The CDR3 region is CASSLLIAGGTETQYF. The CDR3 nucleotides read TGTGCCAGCAGCTTGCTGATAGCGGGAGGGACAGAGACCCAGTACTTC. The chain links TRBV5-5 to TRBJ2-5, with 11 bases matching TRBD2. Germline-derived CDR1 and CDR2 are SGHKS and YYEKEE (reference sequence). Unmatched junction bases numbered 6, after V lost 1 base and J lost 4 bases. The CDR3 consists of 16 residues. Supplemented by reference TRBV5-5 and TRBJ2-5, the full variable domain reads DAGVTQSPTHLIKTRGQQVTLRCSPISGHKSVSWYQQVLGQGPQFIFQYYEKEERGRGNFPDRFSARQFPNYSSELNVNALLLGDSALYLCASSLLIAGGTETQYFGPGTRLLVL.